The clone carrying this T cell receptor (beta chain) was seen a few times. This sample stems from a study of blood T cell repertoires in COVID-19. For the study at large: Acute and convalescent COVID-19 samples came from the United States, Italy and Spain. PBMCs, B-cell-depleted T cells, or T cells were the source of the cDNA or gDNA that made up the material.

As handled by the study authors: Amplifying reference gene primers gave estimates of nucleated cell counts. Using immunoSEQ multiplex PCR, the repertoire was profiled, and TCRdb retains in-frame clones only, with some absent. The V and J calls and clone size are taken from that table; D and trimming were inferred from the DNA. The table has 29,000 or so clones, around 80% seen once. The CDR3 has 13 amino acids. The V end was cut by 5 bases, the J end by 7 bases, with 12 bases between. Germline lookup yields CDR1 SGHTA and CDR2 FQGTGA. This chain connects TRBV7-3 to TRBJ2-1; D might be TRBD2 (6 bases). The specimen sequenced was peripheral blood. The receptor was derived from a woman in her 70s with acute or convalescent COVID-19. The CDR3 loop reads CASSKTSMNEQFF. The CDR3 bases are TGTGCCAGCAGCAAAACTAGCATGAATGAGCAGTTCTTC.